The clone carrying this T cell receptor beta chain was observed a few times. What it recognizes is unknown. The data are from a study of CD8 T cells in ankylosing spondylitis. Study results and limitations: Roughly eight highly homologous variants made up a TCR beta motif that seemed to typify ankylosing spondylitis blood.

It was by quantitative 5'-RACE with molecular barcodes that TCR beta libraries were made. TCRdb re-derived calls from the 5' RACE reads in MiXCR, one entry per CDR3 protein. The data contain approximately 540,000 distinct CDR3 sequences, approximately 12% of them seen just once; the ten biggest clones take up approximately 6.3%. CDR1 and CDR2 from the germline V gene are SGHRS and YFSETQ. After removal of 4 bases from V and 1 base from J, the junction contained 9 bases not matched to a gene. The length of the CDR3 is 16 residues. Sequencing was carried out using blood, either unsorted or a sorted T cell fraction (not recorded which). This receptor was obtained from a male donor with ankylosing spondylitis. This chain links TRBV5-1 with TRBJ1-1, with 8 bases fitting TRBD1. This CDR3 is CASSQFTGGTNTEAFF. DNA for the CDR3: TGCGCCAGCAGCCAATTTACAGGGGGAACGAACACTGAAGCTTTCTTT.